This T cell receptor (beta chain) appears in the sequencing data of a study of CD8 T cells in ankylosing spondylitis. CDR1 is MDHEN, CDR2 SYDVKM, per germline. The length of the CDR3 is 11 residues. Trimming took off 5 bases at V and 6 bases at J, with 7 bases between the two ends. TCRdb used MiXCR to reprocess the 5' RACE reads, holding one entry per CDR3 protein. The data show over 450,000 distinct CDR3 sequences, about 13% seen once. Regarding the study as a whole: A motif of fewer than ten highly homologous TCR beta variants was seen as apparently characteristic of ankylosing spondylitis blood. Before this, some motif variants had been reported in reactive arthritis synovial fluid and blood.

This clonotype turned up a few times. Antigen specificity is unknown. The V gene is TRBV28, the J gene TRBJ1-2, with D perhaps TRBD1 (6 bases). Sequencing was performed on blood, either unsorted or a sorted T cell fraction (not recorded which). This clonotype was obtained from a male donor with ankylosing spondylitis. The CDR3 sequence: CASSRQDGYTF. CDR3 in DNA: TGTGCCAGCAGTCGACAGGATGGCTACACCTTC.